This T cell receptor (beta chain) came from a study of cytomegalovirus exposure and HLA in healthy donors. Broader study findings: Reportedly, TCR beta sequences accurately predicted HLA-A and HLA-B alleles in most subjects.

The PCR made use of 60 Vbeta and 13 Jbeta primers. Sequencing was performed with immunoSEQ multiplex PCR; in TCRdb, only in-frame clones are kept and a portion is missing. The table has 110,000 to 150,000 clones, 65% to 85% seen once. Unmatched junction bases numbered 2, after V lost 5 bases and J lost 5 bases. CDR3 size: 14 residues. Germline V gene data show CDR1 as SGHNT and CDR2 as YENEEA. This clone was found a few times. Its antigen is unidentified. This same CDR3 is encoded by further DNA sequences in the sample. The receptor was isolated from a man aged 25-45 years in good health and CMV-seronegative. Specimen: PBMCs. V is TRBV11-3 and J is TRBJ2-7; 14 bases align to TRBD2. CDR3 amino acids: CASSLGLAGDEQYF. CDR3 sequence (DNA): TGTGCCAGCAGCCTGGGACTAGCGGGAGACGAGCAGTACTTC.